These 26 T cell receptor beta chains came from one sample sequenced in a study of shared clonotypes between healthy human individuals. Assay: immunoSEQ multiplex PCR; the TCRdb copy retains only in-frame clones and omits some. The table has some 2.1 million clones, around 95% seen once; the top ten hold under 0.15%. Sequencing was done on a sample of naive CD4+ T cells sorted from blood. Stated subset: CD45RA+ positively selected. These receptors all stem from a man aged 18 to 35 in good health.

The rearrangement uses TRBV27 and TRBJ2-3; TRBD2 matches 12 bases. The V gene end was trimmed by 6 bases and the J gene end by 6 bases; junction bases not matched to a gene: 19. Germline V CDR1 and CDR2: MNHEY, SMNVEV (reference sequence). The CDR3 has 19 residues. The CDR3 loop is CASSRGKMTSGGFTDTQYF. Written as DNA, the CDR3 is TGTGCCAGCAGCCGAGGAAAAATGACTAGCGGGGGATTCACGGATACGCAGTATTTT.

This chain joins TRBV6-6 and TRBJ1-1, with D unresolved. Trimming took off 7 bases at V and 1 base at J, with 10 bases between the two ends. In germline, CDR1 is MNHNY, CDR2 SVGAGI (reference sequence). The CDR3 is 13 amino acids. In nucleotides, the CDR3 is TGTGCCAGCACCTTTAATCGGAACACTGAAGCTTTCTTT. The encoded protein is CASTFNRNTEAFF.

The V call is TRBV9, the J call TRBJ1-1; TRBD1 might be the D (6 bases). Germline-derived CDR1 and CDR2 are SGDLS and YYNGEE. V lost 3 bases, J lost 1 base, and 16 bases lay in between. The CDR3 totals 16 residues. CDR3 DNA sequence: TGTGCCAGCAGCGGGGGACACGGGATGAGGAACACTGAAGCTTTCTTT. This translates into CASSGGHGMRNTEAFF.

The chain is built from TRBV7-9 and TRBJ2-4; D might be TRBD1 (5 bases). The CDR3 loop spans 13 amino acids. Trimming cost V 3 bases and J 8 bases, with 11 bases left between them. Per the germline V gene, CDR1 is SEHNR and CDR2 is FQNEAQ (reference sequence). The CDR3 bases are TGTGCCAGCAGCTTTAAGGGGTCCGACATTCAGTACTTC. As protein: CASSFKGSDIQYF.

The V call is TRBV19, the J call TRBJ1-2; D ambiguous. The germline gives CDR1 LNHDA, CDR2 SQIVND (reference sequence). The germline V and J ends were trimmed by 3 bases and 5 bases, with 10 bases remaining between them. The CDR3 is 13 residues long. The CDR3 loop reads CASSITRQYGYTF. In DNA, the CDR3 is TGTGCCAGTAGTATCACGAGACAATATGGCTACACCTTC.

Regarding this clone: Other DNA sequences in the same sample also yield this CDR3. The chain couples TRBV18 to TRBJ2-5; no reliable D call. Trimming removed 1 base from V and 2 bases from J, with 2 bases in between. The CDR3 covers 12 residues. CDR1 and CDR2 (germline): KGHSH, LQKENI. Here the CDR3 DNA reads TGTGCCAGCTCACCACAGCAAGAGACCCAGTACTTC. Protein product: CASSPQQETQYF.

The chain employs TRBV6-1 and TRBJ2-7; D not resolved. CDR1 is MNHNS and CDR2 is SASEGT in the germline V gene. The CDR3 is made up of 13 amino acids. The V end was cut by 0 bases, the J end by 0 bases, with 3 bases between. CDR3 sequence (DNA): TGTGCCAGCAGTGAAGCCTTCTCCTACGAGCAGTACTTC. Its translation: CASSEAFSYEQYF.

Turning to this clone: At one boundary the junction diverges from the germline segment, which might be a read error. The chain carries TRBV30 and TRBJ1-2; D possibly corresponds to TRBD1 (6 bases). The germline V gene encodes CDR1 GTSNPN and CDR2 SVGIG (reference sequence). The CDR3 extends over 11 amino acids. CDR3 sequence reads: CAWSGNGGQYF. For the CDR3, the DNA is TGTGCCTGGAGTGGAAATGGGGGGCAATACTTC.

This chain uses TRBV7-9 with TRBJ1-1, with D maybe TRBD1 (6 bases). Germline-derived CDR1 and CDR2 are SEHNR and FQNEAQ (reference sequence). There are 13 residues in the CDR3. Trimming took 7 bases from V and 4 from J, leaving 13 bases between them. CDR3 loop: CASTRDKSTEAFF. The CDR3 DNA is TGTGCCAGCACCCGGGACAAGTCCACTGAAGCTTTCTTT.

This chain links TRBV5-1 with TRBJ1-1; weak D call: TRBD1 (5 bases). Germline assignment: CDR1 SGHRS and CDR2 YFSETQ. V was pared by 4 bases and J by 3 bases, with 19 bases between. There are 16 residues in the CDR3. Here the CDR3 DNA reads TGCGCCAGCAGCGAGCTCGGATCGGGGCTAGACACTGAAGCTTTCTTT. Translating gives CASSELGSGLDTEAFF.

The table lists this clone with a count of one. The V gene is TRBV25-1, the J gene TRBJ1-2, with 9 bases matching TRBD1. The CDR3 extends over 15 amino acids. CDR1 and CDR2 from the germline V gene are MGHDK and SYGVNS. The ends lost 6 bases at V and 4 bases at J; junction bases unmatched: 9. CDR3 loop: CASRPGQGYFYGYTF. For the CDR3, the DNA is TGTGCCAGCAGACCGGGACAGGGTTATTTCTATGGCTACACCTTC.

The chain links TRBV7-8 to TRBJ2-7; D is unresolved. The CDR3 extends over 13 amino acids. The germline gives CDR1 SGHVS, CDR2 FQNEAQ. Trimming removed 5 bases at V and 4 bases at J, with 12 bases between. CDR3 sequence (DNA): TGTGCCAGCAGCCCCCGGTTCAGTTACGAGCAGTACTTC. Protein sequence: CASSPRFSYEQYF. The entire variable domain, with the rest obtained from reference TRBV7-8 and TRBJ2-7, is as follows: GAGVSQSPRYKVAKRGQDVALRCDPISGHVSLFWYQQALGQGPEFLTYFQNEAQLDKSGLPSDRFFAERPEGSVSTLKIQRTQQEDSAVYLCASSPRFSYEQYFGPGTRLTVT.

CDR3 DNA sequence: TGCGCCAGCAGCCAAAGGACAGGGGGAGCCTACGAGCAGTACTTC. This encodes CASSQRTGGAYEQYF. The chain recombines TRBV4-3 with TRBJ2-7, with 10 nucleotides matching TRBD1. CDR1 and CDR2 from the germline V gene are LGHNA and YSLEER. The CDR3 runs 15 residues. V gave up 2 bases and J gave up 2 bases; unmatched junction bases: 3.

This rearrangement joins TRBV5-6 to TRBJ2-3, with 11 bases that match TRBD2. The V gene's germline CDR1 is SGHDT and CDR2 YYEEEE. The V gene end was trimmed by 5 bases and the J gene end by 4 bases; junction bases not matched to a gene: 6. The CDR3 is 15 residues long. CDR3 in DNA: TGTGCCAGCAGTAGCGGGAGGGCCGGGTCAGATACGCAGTATTTT. Protein product: CASSSGRAGSDTQYF.

The V call is TRBV5-1, the J call TRBJ2-7; D may correspond to TRBD1 or TRBD2 (6 bases each). The CDR3 contains 14 residues. Deletions cut 7 bases from V and 1 base from J, with 15 bases between. Germline V gene lookup returns CDR1 SGHRS and CDR2 YFSETQ. The CDR3 loop is CASASGAGSYEQYF. Written as DNA, the CDR3 is TGCGCCAGCGCCTCAGGGGCGGGGTCCTACGAGCAGTACTTC.

The chain couples TRBV19 to TRBJ2-5, with 10 positions matching TRBD1. The J segment lost 4 bases and the V segment lost 6 bases, leaving 8 bases of the junction unmatched. The CDR3 is 15 amino acids. Germline lookup yields CDR1 LNHDA and CDR2 SQIVND (reference sequence). The CDR3 loop reads CASSGTGASRETQYF. The CDR3 DNA follows: TGTGCCAGTAGCGGGACAGGGGCGAGTAGAGAGACCCAGTACTTC.

This clone was observed a handful of times. The chain joins TRBV6-1 to TRBJ1-1; the match to TRBD1 covers 7 bases. CDR1 and CDR2 from the germline V gene are MNHNS and SASEGT. V lost 4 bases to trimming and J lost 0 bases; unmatched junction nucleotides: 2. This CDR3 has 14 amino acids. CDR3 nucleotides: TGTGCCAGCAGTGCACAGGGGATGAACACTGAAGCTTTCTTT. Residues: CASSAQGMNTEAFF.

This clone was counted a single time. CDR3 bases: TGTGCCTGGAGTAGGACAGCTACCTCCCCCATATATTTT. It specifies CAWSRTATSPIYF. This rearrangement joins TRBV30 to TRBJ1-3, with a tentative D call TRBD1 (6 bases). The CDR3 runs 13 residues. V was shortened by 2 bases and J by 11 bases, with 16 bases between the two germline ends. The germline V gene encodes CDR1 GTSNPN and CDR2 SVGIG (reference sequence).

The chain carries TRBV11-2 and TRBJ2-2; 7 bases are shared with TRBD1. CDR3 size: 15 residues. Germline V gene sequence: CDR1 SGHAT, CDR2 FQNNGV. V shed 5 bases, J shed 2 bases, and the junction held 5 bases outside the gene matches. The CDR3 coding sequence is TGTGCCAGCAGCCCCCGGACAGGAAACACCGGGGAGCTGTTTTTT. Residues: CASSPRTGNTGELFF.

J is TRBJ2-3 and V is TRBV30; 12 positions agree with TRBD2. Germline values: CDR1 GTSNPN, CDR2 SVGIG (reference sequence). V trimming: 5 bases; J trimming: 6 bases; junction bases outside the gene matches: 6. The CDR3 covers 14 residues. Here the CDR3 reads CAWETSGRSDTQYF. CDR3 DNA: TGTGCCTGGGAAACTAGCGGGAGGTCCGATACGCAGTATTTT.

The rearrangement links TRBV30 to TRBJ2-2; TRBD1 matches at 8 bases. The germline V gene has CDR1 GTSNPN and CDR2 SVGIG (reference sequence). The J segment lost 2 bases and the V segment lost 4 bases, leaving 3 bases of the junction unmatched. The CDR3 is made up of 14 amino acids. CDR3 nucleotide sequence: TGTGCCTGGACTGGACAGGGTAACACCGGGGAGCTGTTTTTT. Translating gives CAWTGQGNTGELFF.

Worth noting for this clone: Different DNA sequences within this sample yield the same CDR3. The gene calls are TRBV19 and TRBJ2-7; possible D gene TRBD1, 7 bases. The CDR3 is made up of 13 amino acids. CDR1 is LNHDA and CDR2 is SQIVND in the germline V gene (reference sequence). The V gene lost 5 bases and the J gene lost 2 bases, with 10 bases spanning the gap. The CDR3 spells CASSRGTAYEQYF. As DNA, the CDR3 is TGTGCCAGTAGTCGGGGGACAGCCTACGAGCAGTACTTC.

The rearrangement joins TRBV7-9 to TRBJ2-3, with no clear D. The CDR3 covers 15 residues. CDR1 and CDR2 (germline): SEHNR, FQNEAQ (reference sequence). V was shortened by 3 bases and J by 4 bases, with 14 bases between the two germline ends. The CDR3 here is CASSFTYGFADTQYF. CDR3 bases: TGTGCCAGCAGCTTCACATACGGATTTGCAGATACGCAGTATTTT.

The V gene is TRBV28, the J gene TRBJ2-7; 7 nucleotides align to TRBD1. V dropped 7 bases and J dropped 2; count of bases not matched to a gene: 5. Germline-derived CDR1 and CDR2 are MDHEN and SYDVKM. The CDR3 totals 13 residues. The CDR3 region is CASNLGTAYEQYF. For the CDR3, the DNA is TGTGCCAGCAATTTGGGGACAGCCTACGAGCAGTACTTC.

The chain joins TRBV7-9 to TRBJ1-3, with D possibly TRBD1 on 6 matching bases. Per germline, CDR1 SEHNR and CDR2 FQNEAQ (reference sequence). The V end was cut by 5 bases, the J end by 7 bases, with 24 bases between. This CDR3 has 17 amino acids. The CDR3 nucleotides are TGTGCCAGCAGCCGCGCTTTTGGGGGGCGAATTAGTAACACCATATATTTT. It is translated as CASSRAFGGRISNTIYF.

The CDR3 protein is CAISLQRTGGAYEQYF. In DNA, the CDR3 is TGTGCCATCAGTCTACAACGGACAGGGGGCGCTTACGAGCAGTACTTC. The chain is built from TRBV10-3 and TRBJ2-7; 11 bases agree with TRBD1. Germline-derived CDR1 and CDR2 are ENHRY and SYGVKD. The CDR3 is 16 residues long. V trimming: 5 bases; J trimming: 4 bases; junction bases outside the gene matches: 10.